Below, 3 T cell receptor beta chains from the same sample are listed, as sequenced in a study of blood T cell repertoires in COVID-19. The protocol was immunoSEQ multiplex PCR, while the TCRdb copy is restricted to in-frame clones and leaves out a portion. The data hold some 250,000 clones, with 91% observed a single time. The sample was PBMCs or T cells enriched from blood (not recorded which). The receptor set was obtained from a human donor in a cohort exposed to, infected with or recovered from COVID-19 (not recorded which). The donor label of this sample is uncertain.

V is TRBV5-4 and J is TRBJ1-6; 8 nucleotides align to TRBD1. Germline V gene data show CDR1 as SGHNT and CDR2 as YYREEE (reference sequence). CDR3 length: 17 amino acids. Losses at the gene ends were 0 bases for V and 4 bases for J; bases not matched to a gene: 6. The CDR3 here is CASSLVQGASYNSPLHF. The CDR3, as DNA: TGTGCCAGCAGCTTGGTCCAGGGGGCGAGTTATAATTCACCCCTCCACTTT.

CDR3 DNA: TGTGCCAGCAGCTTATTTAGCCCCGGGGAGCTGTTTTTT. It encodes CASSLFSPGELFF. V is TRBV5-8 and J is TRBJ2-2, with D hard to call. This CDR3 has 13 residues. Trimming took 2 bases from V and 6 from J, leaving 8 bases between them. Germline CDR1 and CDR2: SGHTS and YDEGEE.

The V gene is TRBV9, the J gene TRBJ1-4, with unresolved D. The CDR3 has 15 amino acids. Per germline, CDR1 SGDLS and CDR2 YYNGEE. V dropped 3 bases and J dropped 2 bases, with 11 bases sitting between them. The CDR3 region has the DNA TGTGCCAGCAGCGCCTCGATCAGGACTAATGAAAAACTGTTTTTT. The encoded protein is CASSASIRTNEKLFF.